The TCR beta chain described here comes from a study of blood T cell repertoires in COVID-19. Study summary: Whether acute or convalescent, the COVID-19 samples came from the United States, Italy and Spain.

In the original processing: Estimation of nucleated cell counts relied on the amplification of reference gene primers. Profiling relied on immunoSEQ multiplex PCR, and the TCRdb table lists in-frame clones only, not all of them. The D gene and trimming were derived from the DNA, and the V and J assignments and clone size from that table. The repertoire holds some 170,000 clones, with roughly 80% as singletons. Patients of the Seattle cohort, enrolled during active infection, were followed longitudinally. CDR1 is KGHSH and CDR2 is LQKENI in the germline V gene. Trimming pared 3 bases from V and 3 bases from J, leaving 8 bases between. The CDR3 has 14 amino acids.

The sequenced material came from peripheral blood. The chain combines TRBV18 with TRBJ1-4; possible D gene TRBD1, 6 bases. This sequence was found in a woman in her 40s with COVID-19, enrolled during active disease. The CDR3 reads CASSPPGANEKLFF. The CDR3 DNA is TGTGCCAGCTCACCGCCAGGGGCTAATGAAAAACTGTTTTTT.